This TCR beta chain came from a study of blood T cell repertoires in COVID-19. Across the study: Samples taken during acute and convalescent COVID-19 were collected in the United States, Italy and Spain. Sources were T cells, B-cell-depleted T cells, or PBMCs; the material itself was cDNA or gDNA.

The data were produced by immunoSEQ multiplex PCR, yet TCRdb's version contains in-frame clones alone and is incomplete. The sample consists of a few hundred thousand clones, approximately 83% of them appearing once. Participants, roughly 18 to 90 years old, spanned fewer than 25 US areas. Participant-reported clinical history was the basis for cohort assignment. Germline CDR1 LNHDA, CDR2 SQIVND (reference sequence). Deletions cut 6 bases from V and 4 bases from J, with 21 bases between. This CDR3 is 16 amino acids long. Sequenced input: PBMCs or T cells enriched from blood (not recorded which). The receptor comes from a man aged 25-45 years who had recovered from COVID-19. V and J are TRBV19 and TRBJ2-5; a weak D match, TRBD2 (7 bases). The CDR3 region has the DNA TGTGCCAGTAGCCTCGGGGGGCTAGTCCAAGGAGAGACCCAGTACTTC. Amino acids: CASSLGGLVQGETQYF.